This paragraph reports one TCR beta chain. This clonotype was counted at least ten times. It lacks a known antigen. No clone much larger than this one lies a single base away; base qualities are absent. Hyperthyroidism was defined as stable when no progression to ophthalmopathy occurred within 18 months of follow-up. Hyperthyroidism patients were newly diagnosed, with disease duration under 2 months, and aged 18 to 65 years. Patients with other autoimmune diseases, uncontrolled infections, pregnancy or lactation were excluded from the study. Clinical symptoms, serum thyroxine, TRAb, thyroid ultrasound and orbital computed tomography were used for diagnosis. Ficoll-Paque density gradient centrifugation was used to isolate PBMCs from 9.5 to 10 ml of fresh peripheral blood. Total RNA was extracted with Trizol reagent and quality-checked on an Agilent 2100 Bioanalyzer. From V the trimming removes 4 bases and from J it removes 1 base, while the gene matches leave 3 bases of the junction unaccounted for. Inclusive of the bounding cysteine and phenylalanine, the CDR3 is 14 residues long. Of all the DNA, just the CDR3 is kept, 42 bases in frame from base 1. CDR1 and CDR2 were assigned from the germline V gene as MNHNS and SASEGT.

The data derive from a study of Graves' ophthalmopathy and Graves' hyperthyroidism (dated 2018 in TCRdb). Broadly, across the study: Peripheral blood was collected at initial diagnosis, prior to any treatment. To tell Graves' ophthalmopathy apart from Graves' hyperthyroidism, and to predict which patients would progress to ophthalmopathy, the study relied on TCR beta repertoire signatures. In total, some 130 blood samples were TCR-sequenced: 43 ophthalmopathy, around 75 hyperthyroidism and about 17 hyperthyroidism-to-ophthalmopathy patients. A discovery set of about a hundred patients (43 ophthalmopathy, about 58 stable hyperthyroidism) was enrolled to explore V-J signatures distinguishing ophthalmopathy from hyperthyroidism. For independent validation, a separate cohort was made up of roughly 19 hyperthyroidism patients plus 17 patients who later progressed from hyperthyroidism to ophthalmopathy. In several hyperthyroidism patients, the T-cell repertoires found in thyroid tissue were compared with those found in blood. Following sampling, methimazole starting at 30 mg daily was administered to hyperthyroidism patients, and high-dose intravenous methylprednisolone was administered to ophthalmopathy patients. The 75 to 100 discovery patients were randomly split 7:3 into training and test sets.

For repertoire sequencing, the TCR beta CDR3 regions were amplified from RNA transcripts. HTBI primers and the Qiagen OneStep RT-PCR kit were used in a first-round RT-PCR, which was followed by a second-round multiplex PCR, size selection and purification. The libraries underwent paired-end sequencing with 100 bp reads on an Illumina HiSeq2000. The study's processing was this. Reads were processed with SOAPnuke, discarding reads with adapters, uncalled bases, mean Phred below 15, or no exact constant-primer or identifier match. High-quality paired reads were merged with COPE v1.2.5. Clonotypes were defined as unique nucleotide sequences and were aligned to IMGT TRB V, D and J references using MiTCR v1.1. The analysis was limited to V-J combinations with a frequency above 0.0001, which together covered over 98% of repertoires. For each V-J combination, a TCR clonal expansion and chaos score was defined as F50 clonal expansion divided by the chaos observed in the TCRdist matrix. Welch's t-statistics and random forest were used to narrow the features down to approximately 13 V-J combinations, which were then fed into a naive Bayes classifier. The similarity between thyroid and blood repertoires was quantified using the Morisita-Horn index. In TCRdb, the public reads were trimmed at Q25 with fastp and aligned with MiXCR, with productive beta chains retained. Rows are combined by CDR3 protein, so each entry shows the most common genes and DNA. The V and J calls reflect TCRdb's pipeline rather than the authors' work. The sample contains 300,000 to 500,000 distinct CDR3 sequences, about 16% of them found a single time. The top ten hold roughly 7% of the sample.

General study outcomes and caveats: Sample size was not statistically predetermined, and group allocation was not concealed from the investigators. In cross-validation, the 13-signature model distinguished ophthalmopathy from stable hyperthyroidism with nearly 90% sensitivity and about 81% specificity, and in the test set the corresponding values were 80% and 75%. In validation, the model predicted ophthalmopathy progression with about 71% sensitivity and 72.22% specificity; approximately 12 predicted patients were CT-confirmed with GO in a median of around 6 months. Among expanded thyroid clonotypes with frequency above 0.001, most also showed up in blood, which suggests that blood repertoires may reflect the thyroid immune response.

The TCR sequence derives from a woman in her late teens or twenties with stable Graves' hyperthyroidism. Donor details come from another sample of the same person, matched by shared clones. The sample comprised peripheral blood. The V and J segments used are TRBV6-1 and TRBJ1-1, and TRBD1 aligns with 7 junction nucleotides. The base sequence is TGTGCCAGCAGTGCATACAGGGGGAACACTGAAGCTTTCTTT. Translated, this gives CASSAYRGNTEAFF.